This T cell receptor (beta chain) was identified in a study of cytomegalovirus exposure and HLA in healthy donors. Overall study context: Counted in an early data release were approximately 80 million unique TCRs from HLA-typed donors. Broader study findings: In a later analysis, a missense DCLRE1C variant was linked to TCR beta V- and J-gene trimming. Immune exposure data for these donors was limited to CMV serostatus.

Germline assignment: CDR1 MDHEN and CDR2 SYDVKM. CDR3 length equals 19 residues. V was pared by 5 bases and J by 2 bases, with 8 bases of the junction left unmatched. To note about this clone: Its antigen is unidentified.

The study ran its PCR with 60 Vbeta and 13 Jbeta primers. Only in-frame clones appear in the TCRdb table, and some are missing; sequencing was by immunoSEQ multiplex PCR. This sample carries about 180,000 clones, almost 85% of them seen once, and the ten largest clones take about 0.5%. The sample comprised PBMCs. This rearrangement joins TRBV28 to TRBJ2-2; 16 nucleotides agree with TRBD2. This receptor was obtained from a woman between 50 and 59 years old in good health and CMV-seronegative. CDR3 DNA: TGTGCCAGCAGTCCCCCGGGACTAGCGGGAGGGCCTAACACCGGGGAGCTGTTTTTT. It codes for CASSPPGLAGGPNTGELFF.